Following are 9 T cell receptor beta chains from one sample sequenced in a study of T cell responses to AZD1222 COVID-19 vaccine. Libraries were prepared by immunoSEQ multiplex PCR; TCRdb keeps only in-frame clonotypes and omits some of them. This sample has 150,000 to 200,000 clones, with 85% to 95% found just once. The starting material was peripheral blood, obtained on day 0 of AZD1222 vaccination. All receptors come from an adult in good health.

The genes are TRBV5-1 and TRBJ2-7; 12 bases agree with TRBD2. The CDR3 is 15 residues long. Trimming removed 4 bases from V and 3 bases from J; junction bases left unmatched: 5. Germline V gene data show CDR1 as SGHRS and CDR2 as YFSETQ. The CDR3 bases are TGCGCCAGCAGCCGACTAGCGGGGGAGAACTACGAGCAGTACTTC. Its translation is CASSRLAGENYEQYF.

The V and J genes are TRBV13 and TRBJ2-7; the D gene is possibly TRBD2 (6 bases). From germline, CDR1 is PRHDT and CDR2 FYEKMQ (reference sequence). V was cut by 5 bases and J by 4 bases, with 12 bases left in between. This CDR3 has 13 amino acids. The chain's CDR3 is CASSGARGYEQYF. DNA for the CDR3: TGTGCCAGCAGCGGCGCTCGGGGGTACGAGCAGTACTTC.

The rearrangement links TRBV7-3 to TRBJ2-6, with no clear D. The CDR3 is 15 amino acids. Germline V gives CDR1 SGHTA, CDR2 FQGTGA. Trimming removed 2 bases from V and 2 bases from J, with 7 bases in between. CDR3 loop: CASSLGLTGANVLTF. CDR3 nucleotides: TGTGCCAGCAGCTTAGGGCTTACTGGGGCCAACGTCCTGACTTTC.

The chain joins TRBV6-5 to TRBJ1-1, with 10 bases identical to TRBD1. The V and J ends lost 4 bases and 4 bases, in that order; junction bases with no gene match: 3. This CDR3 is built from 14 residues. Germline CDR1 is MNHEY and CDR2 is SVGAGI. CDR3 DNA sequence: TGTGCCAGCAGTTTGGGACAGGGGTTCACTGAAGCTTTCTTT. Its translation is CASSLGQGFTEAFF.

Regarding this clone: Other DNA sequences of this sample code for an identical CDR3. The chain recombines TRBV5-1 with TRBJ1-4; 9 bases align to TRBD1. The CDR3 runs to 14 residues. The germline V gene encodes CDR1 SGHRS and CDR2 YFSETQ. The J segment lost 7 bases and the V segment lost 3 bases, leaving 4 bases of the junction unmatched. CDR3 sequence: CASSSGQGGEKLFF. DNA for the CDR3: TGCGCCAGCAGCTCGGGACAGGGAGGTGAAAAACTGTTTTTT. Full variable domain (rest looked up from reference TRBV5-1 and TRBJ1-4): KAGVTQTPRYLIKTRGQQVTLSCSPISGHRSVSWYQQTPGQGLQFLFEYFSETQRNKGNFPGRFSGRQFSNSRSEMNVSTLELGDSALYLCASSSGQGGEKLFFGSGTQLSVL.

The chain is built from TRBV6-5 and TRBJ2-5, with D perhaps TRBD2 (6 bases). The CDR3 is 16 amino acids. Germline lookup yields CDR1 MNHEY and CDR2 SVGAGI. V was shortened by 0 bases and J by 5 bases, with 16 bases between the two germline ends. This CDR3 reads CASSYSSVIRGETQYF. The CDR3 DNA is TGTGCCAGCAGTTACTCGTCGGTAATTCGGGGGGAGACCCAGTACTTC.

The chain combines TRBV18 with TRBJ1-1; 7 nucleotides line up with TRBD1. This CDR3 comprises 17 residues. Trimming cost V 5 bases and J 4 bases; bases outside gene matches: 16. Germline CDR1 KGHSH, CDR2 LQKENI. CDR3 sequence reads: CASSSRQGSNFGTEAFF. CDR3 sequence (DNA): TGTGCCAGCTCATCCAGACAGGGATCGAACTTCGGCACTGAAGCTTTCTTT.

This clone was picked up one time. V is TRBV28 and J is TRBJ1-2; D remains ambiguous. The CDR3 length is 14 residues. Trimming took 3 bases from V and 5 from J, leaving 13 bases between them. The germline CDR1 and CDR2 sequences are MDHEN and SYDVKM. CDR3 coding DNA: TGTGCCAGCAGTTTTAGTACAGACATATATGGCTACACCTTC. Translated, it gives CASSFSTDIYGYTF.

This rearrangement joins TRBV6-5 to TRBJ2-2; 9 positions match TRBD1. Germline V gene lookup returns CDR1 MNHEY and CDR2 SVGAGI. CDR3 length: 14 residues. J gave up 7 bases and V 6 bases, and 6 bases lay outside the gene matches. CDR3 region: CASRSTGGVGELFF. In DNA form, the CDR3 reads TGTGCCAGCAGATCGACAGGGGGAGTCGGGGAGCTGTTTTTT.